This is a list of T cell receptor beta chains from one sample in a study of cytomegalovirus exposure and HLA in healthy donors. TCRdb's table, derived via immunoSEQ multiplex PCR, lists solely in-frame clones and lacks some. The table shows tens of thousands of clones, with around 68% occurring only once. What was sequenced was PBMCs. The receptors derive from a woman in her 30s in good health and CMV-seronegative. Both conserved end residues are part of each CDR3. D genes are given only for firm matches. A row's size may be missing; if present it is once, few, many or a size class.

>TRBJ1-6|TRBV7-2|15|.|TRBD1
TGTGCCAGCAGCCCCCCGGGACAGCCTAATTCACCCCTCCACTTT
CASSPPGQPNSPLHF
>TRBJ2-7|TRBV11-2|14|.|.
TGTGCCAGCAGCCAGACAGGCCTCGGTGCCGAGCAGTACTTC
CASSQTGLGAEQYF
>TRBJ2-1|TRBV7-2|15|.|TRBD1
TGTGCCAGCAGCTCCCGGACAGGGGGCTACAATGAGCAGTTCTTC
CASSSRTGGYNEQFF
>TRBJ1-3|TRBV10-2|13|few|.
TGCGCCCCCGCGGGGGTAATTGGAAACACCATATATTTT
CAPAGVIGNTIYF
>TRBJ2-7|TRBV5-4|14|.|.
TGTGCCAGCAGCTTGGCCGGTACTGCGGGCGAGCAGTACTTC
CASSLAGTAGEQYF
>TRBJ1-5|TRBV7-2|19|.|TRBD1
TGTGCCAGCAGCTCTCCGGGACAGGGGGGACTTAGGCGCAATCAGCCCCAGCATTTT
CASSSPGQGGLRRNQPQHF
>TRBJ2-7|TRBV29-1|11|.|.
TGCAGCGTTGCGCGGGAAAAAGGGCAGTACTTC
CSVAREKGQYF
>TRBJ2-3|TRBV13|16|.|.
TGTGCCAGCAGCGAACAGGGAGATAAGGTCACAGATACGCAGTATTTT
CASSEQGDKVTDTQYF
>TRBJ1-1|TRBV15|18|.|TRBD1
TGTGCCACCAGCTCGAGGACAGGGGGTAAAGGGTCGAACACTGAAGCTTTCTTT
CATSSRTGGKGSNTEAFF
>TRBJ2-5|TRBV18|14|.|.
TGTGCCAGCTCACGACGGGGGGCCCAAGAGACCCAGTACTTC
CASSRRGAQETQYF
>TRBJ1-1|TRBV14|13|.|.
TGTGCCAGCAGGGTACAGGGACGTTCTGAAGCTTTCTTT
CASRVQGRSEAFF
>TRBJ1-1|TRBV13|13|.|.
TGTGCCAGCAGCGGTACTCCGAACACTGAAGCTTTCTTT
CASSGTPNTEAFF
>TRBJ2-7|TRBV20-1|11|.|.
TGCAGGGCTCAGGGCACCTACGAGCAGTACTTC
CRAQGTYEQYF
>TRBJ1-1|TRBV10-3|14|.|TRBD1
TGTGCCATCAGTGATACCGGGACAGTCACTGAAGCTTTCTTT
CAISDTGTVTEAFF
>TRBJ2-5|TRBV7-9|12|.|.
TGTGCCAGCAGCACTGGAGGGGAGACCCAGTACTTC
CASSTGGETQYF
>TRBJ2-5|TRBV5-1|16|few|.
TGCGCCAGCACACAGGGTCTCTATAGGTTTCAAGAGACCCAGTACTTC
CASTQGLYRFQETQYF
>TRBJ1-2|TRBV2|13|.|.
TGTGCCAGCAGCAATGGACAAGTCTATGGCTACACCTTC
CASSNGQVYGYTF
>TRBJ2-7|TRBV5-4|18|once|TRBD2
TGTGCCAGCAGCCCGGGGACTAGCGGGGGGGTCTTCTCCTACGAGCAGTACTTC
CASSPGTSGGVFSYEQYF
>TRBJ1-2|TRBV7-2|14|.|TRBD1
TGTGCCAGCAGCTCTACAGGGGGCCACTATGGCTACACCTTC
CASSSTGGHYGYTF
>TRBJ1-2|TRBV5-1|14|few|.
TGCGCCAGCAGCTTATCAGGGGCTAACTATGGCTACACCTTC
CASSLSGANYGYTF
>TRBJ1-1|TRBV19|13|many|.
TGTGCCAGTAGTTTGGCCTCCGGGACTGAAGCTTTCTTT
CASSLASGTEAFF
>TRBJ2-2|TRBV11-3|12|once|.
TGTGCCAGCAGCCTCCGGACCGGGGAGCTGTTTTTT
CASSLRTGELFF
>TRBJ2-7|TRBV6-5|16|.|TRBD1
TGTGCCAGCAGTTACGTGGGGACAGGGGTTACCTACGAGCAGTACTTC
CASSYVGTGVTYEQYF
>TRBJ1-4|TRBV5-4|14|.|.
TGTGCCAGCAGCTTGGACAGGTTTAGTGAAAAACTGTTTTTT
CASSLDRFSEKLFF
>TRBJ1-1|TRBV27|17|few|TRBD1
TGTGCCAGCAGTCCGAATGGGGACAGGGTAATGGACACTGAAGCTTTCTTT
CASSPNGDRVMDTEAFF
>TRBJ1-6|TRBV5-4|15|.|TRBD1
TGTGCCAGCAGCTTGTTGGACAGGGAGAATTCACCCCTCCACTTT
CASSLLDRENSPLHF
>TRBJ2-5|TRBV4-2|17|.|TRBD2
TGTGCCAGCAGCCAACCCCGAACTAGCGGGGGGCAAGAGACCCAGTACTTC
CASSQPRTSGGQETQYF
>TRBJ2-7|TRBV5-1|16|few|TRBD2
TGCGCCAGCAGCCCTGGGGTCCGGGGGGGCTCCTACGAGCAGTACTTC
CASSPGVRGGSYEQYF